These 2 T cell receptor beta chains were all obtained from the same sample, sequenced in a study of blood T cell repertoires in COVID-19. The assay was immunoSEQ multiplex PCR, and TCRdb's table has in-frame clones only and misses some. The table shows over 150,000 clones, with around 85% occurring only once. Sequencing input: peripheral blood. The receptors come from a man aged 50 to 60 with active or convalescent COVID-19.

The rearrangement joins TRBV3-1 (or the pseudogene TRBV3-2) to TRBJ2-1; TRBD2 might be the D (5 bases). This CDR3 has 12 amino acids. The germline V gene has CDR1 LGHDT and CDR2 YNNKEL (reference sequence). V lost 3 bases and J lost 8, with 8 bases in between. CDR3 DNA: TGTGCCAGCAGCCAGCCGGGGTATGAGCAGTTCTTC. Translation gives CASSQPGYEQFF.

This clone occurred many times. The chain links TRBV9 to TRBJ2-7; TRBD2 agrees at 14 bases. CDR1 is SGDLS and CDR2 is YYNGEE in the germline V gene. The CDR3 covers 17 residues. V shed 3 bases, J shed 3 bases, and the junction held 8 bases outside the gene matches. CDR3 amino acids: CASSDGTSGSSIYEQYF. The CDR3 DNA is TGTGCCAGCAGCGATGGGACTAGCGGGAGTTCTATCTACGAGCAGTACTTC.